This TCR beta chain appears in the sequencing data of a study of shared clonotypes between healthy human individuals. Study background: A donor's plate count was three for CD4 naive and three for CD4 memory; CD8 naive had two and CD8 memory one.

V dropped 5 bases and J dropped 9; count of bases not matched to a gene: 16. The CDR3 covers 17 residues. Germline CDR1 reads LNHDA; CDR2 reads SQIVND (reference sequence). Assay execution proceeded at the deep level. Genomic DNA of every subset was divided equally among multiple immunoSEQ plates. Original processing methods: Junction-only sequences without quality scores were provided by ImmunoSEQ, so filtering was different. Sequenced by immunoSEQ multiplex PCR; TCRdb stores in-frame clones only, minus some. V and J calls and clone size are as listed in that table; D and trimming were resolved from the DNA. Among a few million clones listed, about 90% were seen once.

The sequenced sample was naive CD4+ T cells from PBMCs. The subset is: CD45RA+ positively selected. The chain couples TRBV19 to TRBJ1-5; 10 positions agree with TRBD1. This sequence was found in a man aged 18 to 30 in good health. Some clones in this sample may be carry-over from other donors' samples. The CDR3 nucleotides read TGTGCCAGTAGTGTCCCGGGACAGGGGCCGCGGAGGCGGCCCCAGCATTTT. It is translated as CASSVPGQGPRRRPQHF.